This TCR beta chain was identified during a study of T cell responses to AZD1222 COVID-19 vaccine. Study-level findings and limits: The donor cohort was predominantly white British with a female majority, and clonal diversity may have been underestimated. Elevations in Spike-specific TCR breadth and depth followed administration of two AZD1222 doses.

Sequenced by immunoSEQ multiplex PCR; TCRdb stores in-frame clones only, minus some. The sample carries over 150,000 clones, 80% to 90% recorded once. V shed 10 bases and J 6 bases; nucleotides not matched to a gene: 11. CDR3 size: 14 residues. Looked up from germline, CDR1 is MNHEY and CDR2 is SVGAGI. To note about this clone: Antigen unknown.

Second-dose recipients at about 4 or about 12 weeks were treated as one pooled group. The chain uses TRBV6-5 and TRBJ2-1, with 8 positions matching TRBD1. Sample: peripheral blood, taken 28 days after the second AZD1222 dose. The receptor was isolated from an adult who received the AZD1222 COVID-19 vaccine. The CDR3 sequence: CATRTGNLVNEQFF. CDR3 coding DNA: TGTGCCACTAGGACAGGGAATTTAGTCAATGAGCAGTTCTTC.